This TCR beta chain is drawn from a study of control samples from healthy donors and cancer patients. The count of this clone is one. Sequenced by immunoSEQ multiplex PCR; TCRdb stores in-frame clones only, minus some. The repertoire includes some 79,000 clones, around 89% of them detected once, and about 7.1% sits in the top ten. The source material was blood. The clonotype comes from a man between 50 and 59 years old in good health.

The CDR3, as DNA: TGTGCCAGCAGTCGGACGTCCTCCTACGAGCAGTACTTC. The encoded protein is CASSRTSSYEQYF. The chain combines TRBV6-5 with TRBJ2-7; no firm D call. The CDR3 has 13 amino acids. Germline-derived CDR1 and CDR2 are MNHEY and SVGAGI. Between the trimmed V and J ends, which lost 5 bases and 0 bases, there was a span of 8 bases.